This T cell receptor beta chain derives from a study of CD8 T cells in Susac syndrome. The RNA input was 0.5 to 1 ug, and it was reverse transcribed with random hexamers. TCRdb re-called the immunoSEQ multiplex PCR reads with MiXCR, one entry per CDR3 protein. The sample includes more than 65,000 distinct CDR3 sequences, around 95% of them seen just once. Trimming pared 4 bases from V and 4 bases from J, leaving 10 bases between. Germline CDR1 and CDR2: SGHDN and FVKESK. This CDR3 spans 13 amino acids. The chain carries TRBV14 and TRBJ1-1; D gene unclear. The sequencing sample was made of CD8+ T cells from PBMCs. This clonotype was sampled from a human donor with Susac syndrome. The CDR3 region is CASSPEGGTEAFF. The CDR3 DNA reads as TGTGCCAGCAGCCCCGAGGGAGGCACTGAAGCTTTCTTT.